This TCR beta chain is from a study of beta chain features in type 1 diabetes listed by TCRdb under 2018. Study-level background: Mean age, gender distribution, total cell number and subset yield did not differ between patients and healthy donors. A total of 107,917,701 sorted cells were examined across all samples, and RNA yield correlated strongly with the number of cells per subset. In the study, TCRB repertoires of sorted circulating CD4+ T cell subsets from recently diagnosed type 1 diabetes patients were compared with those of matched healthy donors. Naive and central memory subsets were obtained from all 30 or so donors, but regulatory and stem cell-like memory subsets were isolated from only 8 patients and 8 healthy donors.

Overall study outcomes, separate from this receptor: Because cDNA rather than genomic DNA was sequenced, highly expressing activated cells could have been over-represented, although no difference in activation and CD3 levels was found between groups. Naive, central memory and regulatory TCRB repertoires appeared to be more alike among patients than among healthy donors. Because small numbers of individuals were included in the HLA sub-analyses, any influence of HLA type on TCRB rearrangement was left unresolved. Shorter templates might have been favored by PCR, but patient and control samples were amplified and corrected together, so both groups would have been affected equally by any skew. Type 1 diabetes patients showed a moderate but significant shortening of TCRB CDR3 length in all four CD4+ subsets. At VDJ recombination sites, patients with type 1 diabetes made fewer insertions and deleted more nucleotides, a pattern implying thymic rearrangement abnormalities.

From each donor, a single peripheral blood sample of around 120 mL on average was drawn into heparinised tubes. Naive, central memory, regulatory and stem cell-like memory CD4+ T cells were sorted on a BD FACSAria II using a panel including CD45RO, CCR7, CD25, CD127, CD95 and CD27. Every sorted population had a purity above 95%. Right away, PBMCs were isolated by Lymphoprep density gradient centrifugation and were stained directly, with no culture step. To minimize batch effects, samples were stained and sorted in pairs, one healthy donor with one patient per experiment. All of the isolated RNA was reverse transcribed with the High Capacity cDNA Reverse Transcription Kit, so expressed TCRB transcripts were sequenced. Deep immunoSEQ sequencing was performed on naive, central memory and regulatory T cell samples, with an average of around 3.4 million total reads per sample. After sorted cells were lysed in RLT buffer, RNA was extracted with DNase-treated RNeasy Micro or Mini kits, with the choice depending on cell number. To prevent cross-contamination, each cell subset was processed individually, whereas patient and healthy donor samples were processed jointly. Using the immunoSEQ multiplex PCR, TCRB sequences were amplified from cDNA into 87-bp fragments spanning the CDR3 region. Sequencing of the amplicons was performed on the Illumina HiSeq platform. The study's own analysis went as follows. PCR bias was corrected computationally using synthetic template baselines, and reads within Hamming distance 2 were collapsed, with unmergeable singletons discarded. Reads were aligned against IMGT so that V, D and J genes, CDR3 length and insertions or deletions at six rearrangement sites could be assigned. Within each subset, clonotype counts were normalized to sorted cell number, and only after that were true diversity and Gini coefficients computed with the tcR R package. Repertoire sharing was quantified using the overlap coefficient calculated on TCRB nucleotide sequences. As a proxy for the pre-selection repertoire, out-of-frame TCRB sequences from naive cells were analyzed. TCRdb took this table from immuneACCESS and kept in-frame rearrangements with V and J called. Such tables lack part of the clones; where checked against another copy, unresolved V genes explain under half of the gap, and the rest is unexplained. Clone size and V and J calls were adopted from that table, with D and trimming inferred from the DNA. Across this sample there are 250,000 to 350,000 clones, with roughly an eighth seen only once. 0.017% of the sample is taken by the ten largest.

This clone came up a few times. This clone's antigen is unknown. Within one base of it there is no much larger clone, and no base qualities were kept. Reading the germline V gene gives CDR1 SGHVS and CDR2 FQNEAQ. V loses 5 bases, J loses 0 bases, and the germline ends lie 13 bases apart. Spanning cysteine to phenylalanine, the CDR3 consists of 16 amino acids. Here the CDR3 DNA is all that survives: 48 bases in frame from base 1. The receptor comes from a man in his thirties or forties with type 1 diabetes. Specimen: naive CD4+ T cells from blood. According to the study, the label for this sample's cell subset or site signals: true naive CD4+ T cells. Recombination connected TRBV7-8 to TRBJ2-2; the D gene is perhaps TRBD1, on 6 matching bases. The DNA reads as follows: TGTGCCAGCAGCCCCGGGACAAATCCGAACACCGGGGAGCTGTTTTTT. This encodes CASSPGTNPNTGELFF. When the CDR3 is completed using the reference TRBV7-8 and TRBJ2-2 genes on either side, the full variable domain is GAGVSQSPRYKVAKRGQDVALRCDPISGHVSLFWYQQALGQGPEFLTYFQNEAQLDKSGLPSDRFFAERPEGSVSTLKIQRTQQEDSAVYLCASSPGTNPNTGELFFGEGSRLTVL.